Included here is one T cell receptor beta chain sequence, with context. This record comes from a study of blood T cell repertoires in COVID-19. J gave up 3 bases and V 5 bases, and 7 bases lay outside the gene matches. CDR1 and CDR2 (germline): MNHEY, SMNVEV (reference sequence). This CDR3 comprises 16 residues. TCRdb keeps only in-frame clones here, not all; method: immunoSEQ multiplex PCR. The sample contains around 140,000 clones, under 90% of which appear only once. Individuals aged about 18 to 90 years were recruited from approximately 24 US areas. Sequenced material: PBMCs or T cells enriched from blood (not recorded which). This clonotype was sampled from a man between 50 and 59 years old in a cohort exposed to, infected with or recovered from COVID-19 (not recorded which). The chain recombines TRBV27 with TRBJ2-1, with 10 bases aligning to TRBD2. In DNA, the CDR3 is TGTGCCAGCAGTCCTCGGCCTAGCGGGGGCTACAATGAGCAGTTCTTC. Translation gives CASSPRPSGGYNEQFF.